The sequence of this TCR beta chain was determined in a study of technical replicates of blood from a handful of donors. TCRdb's copy holds only in-frame clones and misses some; the assay was immunoSEQ multiplex PCR. In the table there are about 12,000 clones, 60% to 80% of which are singletons. This clone came up a few times. CDR3 size: 15 residues. Germline V gives CDR1 MNHNS, CDR2 SASEGT. Trimming removed 7 bases from V and 7 bases from J, with 19 bases in between. The chain employs TRBV6-1 and TRBJ1-4; D is uncertain. This TCR derives from a human donor in good health. The sequenced sample was PBMCs. Here the CDR3 DNA reads TGTGCCAGCACCCGAAACGGGGTAGACGGTGAAAAACTGTTTTTT. This translates into CASTRNGVDGEKLFF.